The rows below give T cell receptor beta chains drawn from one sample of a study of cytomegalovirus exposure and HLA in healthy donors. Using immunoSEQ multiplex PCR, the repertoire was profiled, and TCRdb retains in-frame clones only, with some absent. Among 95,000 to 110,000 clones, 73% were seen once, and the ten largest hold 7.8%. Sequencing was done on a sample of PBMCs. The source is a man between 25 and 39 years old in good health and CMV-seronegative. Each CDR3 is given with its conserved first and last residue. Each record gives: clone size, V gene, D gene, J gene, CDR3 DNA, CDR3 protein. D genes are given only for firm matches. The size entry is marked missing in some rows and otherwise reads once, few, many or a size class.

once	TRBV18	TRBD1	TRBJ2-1	TGTGCCAGCTCACCCGGGACAGCCTACAATGAGCAGTTCTTC	CASSPGTAYNEQFF
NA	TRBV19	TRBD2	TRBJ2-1	TGTGCCAGTAGTATGGCCTCTAGCGGGGGGGCGGTCAATGAGCAGTTCTTC	CASSMASSGGAVNEQFF
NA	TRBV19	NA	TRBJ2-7	TGTGCCAGTAGTAAAATCGGGACAGAGCAGTACTTC	CASSKIGTEQYF
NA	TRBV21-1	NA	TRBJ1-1	TGTGCCAGCAACCTTCCCAGGGGGCGTAGGGTGAACACTGAAGCTTTCTTT	CASNLPRGRRVNTEAFF
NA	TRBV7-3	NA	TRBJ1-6	TGTGCCAGCAGCTTATCGAGGCAGTCACCCCTCCACTTT	CASSLSRQSPLHF
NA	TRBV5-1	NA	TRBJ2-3	TGCGCCAGCAGCCTTACTTTCCCAGATACGCAGTATTTT	CASSLTFPDTQYF
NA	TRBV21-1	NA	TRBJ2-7	TGTGCCAGCAGCAAAGTCCCGACTACCTTTGACGAGCAGTACTTC	CASSKVPTTFDEQYF
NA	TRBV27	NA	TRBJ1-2	TGTGCCAGCAGCCCCGTGGGGGGATGGACGGGCTATGGCTACACCTTC	CASSPVGGWTGYGYTF
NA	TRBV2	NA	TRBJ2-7	TGTGCCAGCAGTCGTACAGGGATCTACGAGCAGTACTTC	CASSRTGIYEQYF
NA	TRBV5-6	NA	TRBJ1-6	TGTGCCAGCAGCCCAGGAGGGACCTCCTATAATTCACCCCTCCACTTT	CASSPGGTSYNSPLHF
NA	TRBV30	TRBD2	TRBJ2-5	TGTGCCAGCCGTGAGGAGCGGGAGGCTTTTGAGACCCAGTACTTC	CASREEREAFETQYF
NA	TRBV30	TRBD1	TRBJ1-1	TGTGCCTGGCGTGGACTGACAGGGGGCGGCACTGAAGCTTTCTTT	CAWRGLTGGGTEAFF
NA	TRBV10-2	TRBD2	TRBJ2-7	TGCGCCAGCAGTGATGCGGGAGCGTCAGCTCTCTACGAGCAGTACTTC	CASSDAGASALYEQYF
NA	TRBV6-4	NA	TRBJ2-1	TGTGCCAGCAGTCCGACAGGAAGCTCCTACAATGAGCAGTTCTTC	CASSPTGSSYNEQFF
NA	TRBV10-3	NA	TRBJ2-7	TGTGCCATCAGTAGAAATGGGACAACGGGGGGTTACGAGCAGTACTTC	CAISRNGTTGGYEQYF
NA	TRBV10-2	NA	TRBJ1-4	TGCGCCAGCAGTGTTCCGGGATCCCGGGAAAAACTGTTTTTT	CASSVPGSREKLFF
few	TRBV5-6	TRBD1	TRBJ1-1	TGTGCCAGCAGCGAAGCTGACAGGGGGGACACTGAAGCTTTCTTT	CASSEADRGDTEAFF
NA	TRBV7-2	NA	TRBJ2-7	TGTGCCAGCAGCTTAGAGTGGGGGGACAGCTCCTACGAGCAGTACTTC	CASSLEWGDSSYEQYF
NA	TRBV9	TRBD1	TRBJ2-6	TGTGCCAGCAGCCCCGGGACAGGGGGTGACTGGGGGGCCAACGTCCTGACTTTC	CASSPGTGGDWGANVLTF
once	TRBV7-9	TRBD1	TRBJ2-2	TGTGCCAGCAGGGACAGGGATTCCTCTGGGGAGCTGTTTTTT	CASRDRDSSGELFF
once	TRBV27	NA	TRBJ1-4	TGTGCCAGCAGTTTAAAAGGGGCCCGGGAAAAACTGTTTTTT	CASSLKGAREKLFF
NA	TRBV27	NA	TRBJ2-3	TGTGCCAGCAGTCGTCCGGCGGCCACAGATACGCAGTATTTT	CASSRPAATDTQYF
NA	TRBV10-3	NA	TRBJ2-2	TGTGCCATCAGTGGGCTGTCAGGCGGGGAGCTGTTTTTT	CAISGLSGGELFF
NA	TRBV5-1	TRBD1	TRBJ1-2	TGCGCCAGCAGCTCTGGGACAGGCCAAGTCTCTAACTATGGCTACACCTTC	CASSSGTGQVSNYGYTF
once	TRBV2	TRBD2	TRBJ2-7	TGTGCCAGCAGTGAAGAGCAAGGACTAGCACAAACTGAGGAGCAGTACTTC	CASSEEQGLAQTEEQYF
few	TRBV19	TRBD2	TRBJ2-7	TGTGCCAGTAGTATGACTAGCGGGGGGACCTACGAGCAGTACTTC	CASSMTSGGTYEQYF
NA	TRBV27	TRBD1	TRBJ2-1	TGTGCCAGCACCCGACAGGGGGTCAACAATGAGCAGTTCTTC	CASTRQGVNNEQFF
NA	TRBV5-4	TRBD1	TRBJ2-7	TGTGCCAGCAGGCCAGGACAGGGGAGTTACGAGCAGTACTTC	CASRPGQGSYEQYF
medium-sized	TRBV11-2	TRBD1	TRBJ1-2	TGTGCCAGCAGCGGGACAGATTATGGCTACACCTTC	CASSGTDYGYTF
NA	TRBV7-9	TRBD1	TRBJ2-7	TGTGCCAGCAGCTCAACCGGGACAGGAATCTACGAGCAGTACTTC	CASSSTGTGIYEQYF
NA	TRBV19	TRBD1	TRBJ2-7	TGTGCCAGTAGTATCTCATCGCAGGGGGCACTTGAGCAGTACTTC	CASSISSQGALEQYF
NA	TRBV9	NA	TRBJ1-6	TGTGCCAGCAGCGTAGGCTACAGCAATTCACCCCTCCACTTT	CASSVGYSNSPLHF
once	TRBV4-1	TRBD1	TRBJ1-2	TGCGCCAGCAGCGCCGGACAGGTTAACTATGGCTACACCTTC	CASSAGQVNYGYTF
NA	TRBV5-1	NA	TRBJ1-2	TGCGCCAGCAGCTTGCAAGCCGGGTCCAACTATGGCTACACCTTC	CASSLQAGSNYGYTF
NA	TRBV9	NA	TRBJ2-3	TGTGCCAGCAGCCCCGTAGGGGGGACAAGCGGGGTGACAGATACGCAGTATTTT	CASSPVGGTSGVTDTQYF
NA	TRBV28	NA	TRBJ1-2	TGTGCCAGCAGTTTAGGGAGCTATGGCTACACCTTC	CASSLGSYGYTF
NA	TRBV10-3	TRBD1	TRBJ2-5	TGTGCCATCAGTGAGACGGGACAGGGGCTTGGCCCCTTTTACTTC	CAISETGQGLGPFYF
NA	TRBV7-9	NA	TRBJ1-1	TGTGCCAGCAGCTTAGATGCGAGAAACACTGAAGCTTTCTTT	CASSLDARNTEAFF
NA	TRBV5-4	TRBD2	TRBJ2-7	TGTGCCAGCAGCCCGGGGACTAGCGGGACGTACGAGCAGTACTTC	CASSPGTSGTYEQYF
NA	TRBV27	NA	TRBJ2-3	TGTGCCAGCAGTTTATCTCTCCTACTAGCGTCAGGGGACGATACGCAGTATTTT	CASSLSLLLASGDDTQYF
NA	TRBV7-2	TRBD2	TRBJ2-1	TGTGCCAGCAGGGCCTGGGGGGGGAATGAGCAGTTCTTC	CASRAWGGNEQFF
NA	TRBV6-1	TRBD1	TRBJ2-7	TGTGCCAGCACCGGGACAGGAACCTACGAGCAGTACTTC	CASTGTGTYEQYF
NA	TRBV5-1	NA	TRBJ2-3	TGCGCCAGCAGCTTGGGCACCACGTCGGGTTCTAGCACAGATACGCAGTATTTT	CASSLGTTSGSSTDTQYF
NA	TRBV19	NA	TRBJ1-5	TGTGCCAGTAGCTTAGGGAGGGAGCCCCAGCATTTT	CASSLGREPQHF
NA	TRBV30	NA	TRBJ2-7	TGTGCCTGGAGTTCCCCAGGCTACGAGCAGTACTTC	CAWSSPGYEQYF
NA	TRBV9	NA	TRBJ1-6	TGTGCCAGCAGCGTGGGGGGAGATAATTCACCCCTCCACTTT	CASSVGGDNSPLHF